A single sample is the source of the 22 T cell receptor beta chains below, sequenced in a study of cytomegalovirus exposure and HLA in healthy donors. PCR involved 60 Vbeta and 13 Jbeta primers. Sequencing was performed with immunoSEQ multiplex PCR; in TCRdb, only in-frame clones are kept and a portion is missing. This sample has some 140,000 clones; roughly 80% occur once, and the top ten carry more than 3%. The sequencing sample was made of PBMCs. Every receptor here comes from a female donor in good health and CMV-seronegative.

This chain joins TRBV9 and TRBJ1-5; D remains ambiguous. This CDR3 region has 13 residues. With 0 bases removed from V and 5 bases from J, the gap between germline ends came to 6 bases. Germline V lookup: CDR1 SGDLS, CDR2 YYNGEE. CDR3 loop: CASSVDRDQPQHF. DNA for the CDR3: TGTGCCAGCAGCGTAGACAGAGATCAGCCCCAGCATTTT. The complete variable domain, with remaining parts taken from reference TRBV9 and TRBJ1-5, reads DSGVTQTPKHLITATGQRVTLRCSPRSGDLSVYWYQQSLDQGLQFLIQYYNGEERAKGNILERFSAQQFPDLHSELNLSSLELGDSALYFCASSVDRDQPQHFGDGTRLSIL.

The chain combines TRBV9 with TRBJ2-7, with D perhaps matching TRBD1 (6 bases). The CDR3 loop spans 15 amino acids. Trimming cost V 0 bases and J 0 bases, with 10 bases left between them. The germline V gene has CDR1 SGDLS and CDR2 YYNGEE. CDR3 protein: CASSVDQGGSYEQYF. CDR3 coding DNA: TGTGCCAGCAGCGTAGATCAAGGGGGCTCCTACGAGCAGTACTTC.

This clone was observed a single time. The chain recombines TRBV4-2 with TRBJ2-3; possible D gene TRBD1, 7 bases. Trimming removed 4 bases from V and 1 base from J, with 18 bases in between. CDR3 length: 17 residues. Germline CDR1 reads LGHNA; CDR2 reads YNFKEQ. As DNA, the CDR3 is TGTGCCAGCAGCCCCGCAGGGGGGAGGCAAGGCACAGATACGCAGTATTTT. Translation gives CASSPAGGRQGTDTQYF.

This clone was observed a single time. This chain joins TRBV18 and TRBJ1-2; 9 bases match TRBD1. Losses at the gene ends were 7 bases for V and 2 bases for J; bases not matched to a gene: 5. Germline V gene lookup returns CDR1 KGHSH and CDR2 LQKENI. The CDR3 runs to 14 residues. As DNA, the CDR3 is TGTGCCAGCTACGGGGACAGGGAGAACTATGGCTACACCTTC. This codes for CASYGDRENYGYTF.

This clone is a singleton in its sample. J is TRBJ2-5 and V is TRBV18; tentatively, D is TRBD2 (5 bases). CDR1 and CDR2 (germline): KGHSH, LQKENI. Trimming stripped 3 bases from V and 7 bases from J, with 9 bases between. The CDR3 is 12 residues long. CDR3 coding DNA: TGTGCCAGCTCACCCGGCGAGGGGACCCAGTACTTC. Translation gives CASSPGEGTQYF.

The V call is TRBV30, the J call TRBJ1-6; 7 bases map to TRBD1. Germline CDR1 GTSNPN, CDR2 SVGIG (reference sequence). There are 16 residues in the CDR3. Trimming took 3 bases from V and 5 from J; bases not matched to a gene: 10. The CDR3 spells CAWSRSTGVDNSPLHF. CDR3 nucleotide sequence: TGTGCCTGGAGCCGATCCACAGGGGTGGATAATTCACCCCTCCACTTT.

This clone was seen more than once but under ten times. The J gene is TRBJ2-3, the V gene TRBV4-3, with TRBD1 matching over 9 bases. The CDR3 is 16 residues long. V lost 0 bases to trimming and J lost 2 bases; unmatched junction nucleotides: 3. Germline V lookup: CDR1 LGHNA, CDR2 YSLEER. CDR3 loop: CASSQDGTGYTDTQYF. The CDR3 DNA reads TGCGCCAGCAGCCAAGACGGGACAGGGTACACAGATACGCAGTATTTT.

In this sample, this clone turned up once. This chain's CDR3 is CATSRDYGHGTDTQYF. Here the CDR3 DNA reads TGTGCCACCAGCAGAGACTACGGACACGGCACAGATACGCAGTATTTT. The chain has TRBV15 and TRBJ2-3; possible D gene TRBD1, 5 bases. Germline CDR1 is LNHNV and CDR2 is YYDKDF (reference sequence). The V end was cut by 0 bases, the J end by 1 base, with 11 bases between. The CDR3 contains 16 residues.

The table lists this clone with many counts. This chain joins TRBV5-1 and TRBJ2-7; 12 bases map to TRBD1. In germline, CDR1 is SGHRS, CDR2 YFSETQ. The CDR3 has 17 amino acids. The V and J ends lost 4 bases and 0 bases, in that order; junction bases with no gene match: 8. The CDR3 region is CASSRLGGQGASYEQYF. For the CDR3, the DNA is TGCGCCAGCAGCCGGTTGGGGGGACAGGGGGCCTCCTACGAGCAGTACTTC.

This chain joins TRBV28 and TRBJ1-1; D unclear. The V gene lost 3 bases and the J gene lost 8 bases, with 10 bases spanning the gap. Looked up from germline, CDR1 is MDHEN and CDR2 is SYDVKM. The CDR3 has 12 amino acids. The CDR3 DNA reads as TGTGCCAGCAGTTTCCAACAACAAGAAGCTTTCTTT. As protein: CASSFQQQEAFF.

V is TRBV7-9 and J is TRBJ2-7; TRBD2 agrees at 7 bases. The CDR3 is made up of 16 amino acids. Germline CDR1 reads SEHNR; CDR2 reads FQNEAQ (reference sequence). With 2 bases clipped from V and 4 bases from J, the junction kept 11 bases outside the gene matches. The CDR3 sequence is CASSLTSSSGQYEQYF. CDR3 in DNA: TGTGCCAGCAGCTTAACGTCTTCTAGCGGCCAGTACGAGCAGTACTTC.

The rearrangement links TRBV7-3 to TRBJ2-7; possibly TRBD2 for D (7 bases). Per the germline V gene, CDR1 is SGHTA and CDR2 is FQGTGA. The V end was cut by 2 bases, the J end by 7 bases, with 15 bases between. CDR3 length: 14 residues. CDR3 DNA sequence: TGTGCCAGCAGCTTAGCGGGGGCCCCGGGGGAGCAGTACTTC. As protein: CASSLAGAPGEQYF.

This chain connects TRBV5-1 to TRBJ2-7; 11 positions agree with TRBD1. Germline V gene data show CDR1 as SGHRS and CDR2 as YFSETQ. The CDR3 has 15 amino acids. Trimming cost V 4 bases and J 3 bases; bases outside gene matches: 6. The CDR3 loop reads CASSRGQGAFYEQYF. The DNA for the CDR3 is TGCGCCAGCAGCCGAGGACAGGGGGCGTTCTACGAGCAGTACTTC.

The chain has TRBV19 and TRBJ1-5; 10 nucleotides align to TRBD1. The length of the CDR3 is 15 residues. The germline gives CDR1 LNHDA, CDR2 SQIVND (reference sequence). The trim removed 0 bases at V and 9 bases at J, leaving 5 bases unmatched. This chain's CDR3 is CASSIDRDRGSPQHF. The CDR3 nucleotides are TGTGCCAGTAGTATAGATAGGGACAGGGGATCGCCCCAGCATTTT. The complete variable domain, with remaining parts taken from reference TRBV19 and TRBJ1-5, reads DGGITQSPKYLFRKEGQNVTLSCEQNLNHDAMYWYRQDPGQGLRLIYYSQIVNDFQKGDIAEGYSVSREKKESFPLTVTSAQKNPTAFYLCASSIDRDRGSPQHFGDGTRLSIL.

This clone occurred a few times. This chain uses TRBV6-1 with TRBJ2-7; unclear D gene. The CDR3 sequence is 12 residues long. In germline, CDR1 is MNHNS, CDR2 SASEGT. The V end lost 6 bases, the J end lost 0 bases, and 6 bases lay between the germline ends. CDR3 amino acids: CASRVYSYEQYF. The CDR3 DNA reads TGTGCCAGCAGGGTCTACTCCTACGAGCAGTACTTC.

In DNA form, the CDR3 reads TGTGCCTGGAGTGTAAAGGGGCAAACCTACAATGAGCAGTTCTTC. Translated, it gives CAWSVKGQTYNEQFF. This chain connects TRBV30 to TRBJ2-1, with D perhaps matching TRBD1 (5 bases). Germline values: CDR1 GTSNPN, CDR2 SVGIG (reference sequence). This CDR3 contains 15 residues. V lost 0 bases and J 2 bases, leaving 11 bases between the germline ends. Full variable domain (remainder filled in from reference TRBV30 and TRBJ2-1): SQTIHQWPATLVQPVGSPLSLECTVEGTSNPNLYWYRQAAGRGLQLLFYSVGIGQISSEVPQNLSASRPQDRQFILSSKKLLLSDSGFYLCAWSVKGQTYNEQFFGPGTRLTVL.

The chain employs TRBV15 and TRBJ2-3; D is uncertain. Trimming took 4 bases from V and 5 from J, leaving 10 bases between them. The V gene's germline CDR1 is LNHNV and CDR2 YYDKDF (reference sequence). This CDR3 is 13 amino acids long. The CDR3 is CATSKEALDTQYF. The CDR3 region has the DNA TGTGCCACCAGCAAAGAGGCTCTAGATACGCAGTATTTT.

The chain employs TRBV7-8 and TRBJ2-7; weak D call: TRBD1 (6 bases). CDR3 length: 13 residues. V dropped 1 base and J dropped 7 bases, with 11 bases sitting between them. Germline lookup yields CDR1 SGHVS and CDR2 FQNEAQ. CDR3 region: CASSLGSGTEQYF. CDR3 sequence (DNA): TGTGCCAGCAGCTTAGGGTCGGGGACAGAGCAGTACTTC.

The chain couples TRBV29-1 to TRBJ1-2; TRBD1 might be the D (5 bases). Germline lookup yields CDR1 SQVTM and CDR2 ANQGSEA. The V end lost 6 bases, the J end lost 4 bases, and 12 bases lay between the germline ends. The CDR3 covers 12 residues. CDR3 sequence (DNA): TGCAGCGTCCCGTCGACAGCCTATGGCTACACCTTC. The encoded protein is CSVPSTAYGYTF.

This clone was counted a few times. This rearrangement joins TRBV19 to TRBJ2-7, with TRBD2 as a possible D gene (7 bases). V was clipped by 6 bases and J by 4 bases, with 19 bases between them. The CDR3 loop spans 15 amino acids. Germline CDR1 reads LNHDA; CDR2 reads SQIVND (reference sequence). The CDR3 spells CASSEQGGGLYEQYF. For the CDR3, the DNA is TGTGCCAGTAGCGAACAGGGAGGGGGGTTATACGAGCAGTACTTC.

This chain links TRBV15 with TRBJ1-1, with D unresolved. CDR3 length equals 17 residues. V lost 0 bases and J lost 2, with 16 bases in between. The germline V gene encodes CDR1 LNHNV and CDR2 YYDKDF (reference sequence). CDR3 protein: CATSRDLETQLNTEAFF. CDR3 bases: TGTGCCACCAGCAGAGATCTCGAGACACAGCTCAACACTGAAGCTTTCTTT.

The chain's CDR3 is CASSLEWDRREKLFF. The CDR3 DNA follows: TGTGCCAGCAGCTTAGAATGGGACAGGAGGGAAAAACTGTTTTTT. The V gene is TRBV7-9, the J gene TRBJ1-4; 8 nucleotides line up with TRBD1. J gave up 8 bases and V 1 base, and 6 bases lay outside the gene matches. CDR3 length equals 15 residues. Germline V CDR1 and CDR2: SEHNR, FQNEAQ (reference sequence).